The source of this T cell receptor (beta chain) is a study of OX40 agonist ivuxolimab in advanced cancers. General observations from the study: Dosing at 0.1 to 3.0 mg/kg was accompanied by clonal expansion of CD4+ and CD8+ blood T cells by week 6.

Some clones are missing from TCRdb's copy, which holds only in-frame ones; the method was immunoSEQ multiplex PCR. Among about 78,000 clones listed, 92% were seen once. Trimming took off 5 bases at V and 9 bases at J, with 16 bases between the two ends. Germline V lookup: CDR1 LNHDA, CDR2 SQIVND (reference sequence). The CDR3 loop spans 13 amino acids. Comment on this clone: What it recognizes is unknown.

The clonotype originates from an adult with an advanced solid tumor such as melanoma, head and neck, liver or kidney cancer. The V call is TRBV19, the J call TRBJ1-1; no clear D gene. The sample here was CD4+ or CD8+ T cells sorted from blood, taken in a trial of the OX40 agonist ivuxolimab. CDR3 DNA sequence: TGTGCCAGTAGTCCAACCGGGCCCCCGAAAGCTTTCTTT. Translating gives CASSPTGPPKAFF. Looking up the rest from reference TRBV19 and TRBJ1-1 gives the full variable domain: DGGITQSPKYLFRKEGQNVTLSCEQNLNHDAMYWYRQDPGQGLRLIYYSQIVNDFQKGDIAEGYSVSREKKESFPLTVTSAQKNPTAFYLCASSPTGPPKAFFGQGTRLTVV.